Described below is a single TCR beta chain sequence and its context. This entry comes from a study of multiple sclerosis patients with progressive multifocal leukoencephalopathy. This CDR3 spans 11 amino acids. The V end lost 11 bases, the J end lost 8 bases, and 10 bases lay between the germline ends. Germline CDR1 and CDR2: MNHEY and SVGAGI. The data were produced by immunoSEQ multiplex PCR, yet TCRdb's version contains in-frame clones alone and is incomplete. The profile shows roughly 31,000 clones, around 91% of them singletons. Specified time point: before natalizumab initiation. This clonotype originated in a human donor with multiple sclerosis. The specimen sequenced was PBMCs. The chain has TRBV6-5 and TRBJ1-6; D is uncertain. The CDR3 coding sequence is TGTGCCGCGGGGAAGCATTCACCCCTCCACTTT. Its translation: CAAGKHSPLHF.